This T cell receptor (beta chain) is from a study of blood T cell repertoires in COVID-19. The study recruited people aged roughly 18 to 100 years across roughly 23 US areas. In Cohort 3, a recovered donor had either two negative PCRs, clearance, or symptom resolution. Original handling: Reference gene primers were amplified, and this amplification served to estimate nucleated cell counts. Clones were read by immunoSEQ multiplex PCR, and TCRdb kept only the in-frame ones, dropping some. The V and J calls and clone size come from that table; D and trimming were worked out from the DNA. The profile shows around 250,000 clones, approximately 90% of them singletons. CDR3 length: 15 amino acids. Losses at the gene ends were 3 bases for V and 4 bases for J; bases not matched to a gene: 5. Per germline, CDR1 LNHDA and CDR2 SQIVND (reference sequence).

Sequenced sample: PBMCs or T cells enriched from blood (not recorded which). The receptor was derived from a man aged 18 to 30 who had recovered from COVID-19. The chain combines TRBV19 with TRBJ2-1; 8 bases fit TRBD2. The CDR3 DNA sequence: TGTGCCAGTAGTATGGTGACTAGCGAATACAATGAGCAGTTCTTC. It yields the protein CASSMVTSEYNEQFF.